The rows below give T cell receptor beta chains drawn from one sample of a study of T cell changes during pregnancy in multiple sclerosis. Data came from immunoSEQ multiplex PCR; TCRdb stores just in-frame clones and leaves some out. The sample lists under 45,000 clones; roughly 90% were seen once. Sequences were derived from CD8+ T cells from peripheral blood mononuclear cells, sampled in the first trimester of pregnancy. Receptors were obtained from a female donor with multiple sclerosis, enrolled in a pregnancy study. Both conserved end residues are part of each CDR3. A D gene is named only where the DNA matches it firmly. Clone size is given for some rows only: seen once, a few or many times, or a class if the clone is expanded.

D	V	size	J	DNA	CDR3
TRBD1	TRBV6-5	-	TRBJ2-7	TGTGCCAGCAGTTATTTCGGACAGGCGAGCTCCTACGAGCAGTACTTC	CASSYFGQASSYEQYF
TRBD1	TRBV7-8	-	TRBJ1-6	TGTGCCAGCAGCTTAGGGACAGGGATTCCACCCCTCCACTTT	CASSLGTGIPPLHF
-	TRBV5-5	-	TRBJ1-6	TGTGCCAGCAGCCCTTCCACAGGGAGCAATTCACCCCTCCACTTT	CASSPSTGSNSPLHF
-	TRBV6-4	-	TRBJ2-7	TGTGCCAGCAGTGAAGGAGGTGACTCCTACGAGCAGTACTTC	CASSEGGDSYEQYF
-	TRBV20-1	-	TRBJ1-2	TGCAGTGCCCCAGGATCCTATGGCTACACCTTC	CSAPGSYGYTF
-	TRBV5-6	-	TRBJ2-1	TGTGCCAGCAGCGCTATAGCAGGGGGGCTCTCCTACAATGAGCAGTTCTTC	CASSAIAGGLSYNEQFF
-	TRBV7-2	-	TRBJ1-2	TGTGCCAGCAGCTCCCCAGGGTCGATAGAAGACACCTTC	CASSSPGSIEDTF
TRBD2	TRBV4-1	-	TRBJ2-7	TGCGCCAGCAGCCTGTTGGATCTAGCGGGGGACCAATACGAGCAGTACTTC	CASSLLDLAGDQYEQYF
-	TRBV11-2	-	TRBJ1-6	TGTGCCAGCAGCCCCCCCACCTCTAGTGGCAGAAACGATTCACCCCTCCACTTT	CASSPPTSSGRNDSPLHF
TRBD1	TRBV5-1	-	TRBJ1-1	TGCGCCAGCGGGACAGGGACGATGAACACTGAAGCTTTCTTT	CASGTGTMNTEAFF
TRBD1	TRBV13	-	TRBJ2-7	TGTGCCGCCAGATCGGGACAGTCCTACGAGCAGTACTTC	CAARSGQSYEQYF
TRBD1	TRBV19	-	TRBJ2-7	TGTGCCAGTAGTATTTACAGGGGTTACGAGCAGTACTTC	CASSIYRGYEQYF
TRBD1	TRBV11-2	-	TRBJ2-7	TGTGCCAGCAGCTTCGGACAGGGGGCATCCTACGAGCAGTACTTC	CASSFGQGASYEQYF
TRBD2	TRBV7-2	-	TRBJ2-1	TGTGCCTCGGGATGGGCGGGGGATTACAATGAGCAGTTCTTC	CASGWAGDYNEQFF
-	TRBV21-1	-	TRBJ1-2	TGTGCCAGCAGCAAAAAAGGAGGGTTTAGTGGCTACACCTTC	CASSKKGGFSGYTF
-	TRBV11-2	medium-sized	TRBJ2-3	TGTGCCAGCAGACACCCTTACCCAGGGAGCACAGATACGCAGTATTTT	CASRHPYPGSTDTQYF
-	TRBV27	-	TRBJ2-7	TGTGCCAGCAGTACCGGGGTCCAAAGGGTCTACGAGCAGTACTTC	CASSTGVQRVYEQYF
-	TRBV7-8	-	TRBJ2-1	TGTGCCAGCAGCCTCTACAGGTCCAATGAGCAGTTCTTC	CASSLYRSNEQFF
-	TRBV6-1	-	TRBJ2-3	TGTGCCAGCAGTGAAAGTGGGGCGGATACGCAGTATTTT	CASSESGADTQYF
-	TRBV5-1	-	TRBJ2-4	TGCGCCAGCAGCTGGGGAGCCAACATTCAGTACTTC	CASSWGANIQYF
-	TRBV7-3	-	TRBJ2-7	TGTGCCAGCAGCTTAGGACCCGACGGGGATCCCTACGAGCAGTACTTC	CASSLGPDGDPYEQYF
TRBD1	TRBV7-9	-	TRBJ2-5	TGTGCCAGCAGCTTAGGACAGGGTGGCCAAGAGACCCAGTACTTC	CASSLGQGGQETQYF
-	TRBV30	few	TRBJ1-6	TGTGCCTGGAGTGGTACAGGGCCTCTCCTCCACTTT	CAWSGTGPLLHF
-	TRBV7-8	-	TRBJ1-1	TGTGCCAGCAGCTTAAAGGTGAAGGGGAATCCACCTGAAGCTTTCTTT	CASSLKVKGNPPEAFF
TRBD2	TRBV2	few	TRBJ2-3	TGTGCCAGCAGTACGACTAGCGGGGATCTCACAGATACGCAGTATTTT	CASSTTSGDLTDTQYF
-	TRBV6-6	-	TRBJ1-4	TGTGCCAGCAGTCGAACTCCAACCGCTGAAAAACTGTTTTTT	CASSRTPTAEKLFF
TRBD1	TRBV27	-	TRBJ2-7	TGTGCCAGCAGTTACAGGGGGGACTACGAGCAGTACTTC	CASSYRGDYEQYF
-	TRBV6-5	-	TRBJ2-7	TGTGCCAGCAGTCGACCGAGGAACGAGCAGTACTTC	CASSRPRNEQYF
-	TRBV29-1	-	TRBJ1-4	TGCAGCGTAACCCGACGGGGGGAAGTTGAAAAACTGTTTTTT	CSVTRRGEVEKLFF
-	TRBV10-3	-	TRBJ1-2	TGTGCCATCAGTGTGCCGGACGGACAGAATGGCTACACCTTC	CAISVPDGQNGYTF
-	TRBV5-5	-	TRBJ2-1	TGTGCCAGCAGCTTATGGGGCGGCAATGAGCAGTTCTTC	CASSLWGGNEQFF
-	TRBV4-3	-	TRBJ2-7	TGCGCCAGCAGCCAGACAGTCTCCTACGAGCAGTACTTC	CASSQTVSYEQYF
-	TRBV11-2	-	TRBJ2-7	TGTGCCAGCAGCTTTTATCGGGGGAGCTCCTACGAGCAGTACTTC	CASSFYRGSSYEQYF
TRBD2	TRBV4-2	-	TRBJ2-1	TGTGCCAGCAGCCAAGGGGGGGGGAATGAGCAGTTCTTC	CASSQGGGNEQFF
TRBD1	TRBV9	-	TRBJ1-6	TGTGCCAGCAGCCCCCCGGGACAGGAAAATTCACCCCTCCACTTT	CASSPPGQENSPLHF
-	TRBV7-9	once	TRBJ2-5	TGTGCCAGCAGCTCCCCCAGGGAGACCCAGTACTTC	CASSSPRETQYF
TRBD1	TRBV5-4	once	TRBJ2-7	TGTGCCAGCAGCCCCCACGCCGGGACAGAGTACGAGCAGTACTTC	CASSPHAGTEYEQYF
TRBD2	TRBV4-2	-	TRBJ2-7	TGTGCCAGCAGCCAAGATAGTCTAGCGGGGGGGCGGTACGAGCAGTACTTC	CASSQDSLAGGRYEQYF
-	TRBV30	-	TRBJ1-1	TGTGCCTGGAGTGTAACCGGGGGCACTGAAGCTTTCTTT	CAWSVTGGTEAFF
-	TRBV6-5	-	TRBJ2-3	TGTGCCAGCGGGAAGACAGGACGAGATACGCAGTATTTT	CASGKTGRDTQYF
TRBD1	TRBV7-2	-	TRBJ2-3	TGTGCCAGCAGTACCCCCCGGGACAGATCATCCACAGATACGCAGTATTTT	CASSTPRDRSSTDTQYF
-	TRBV6-5	-	TRBJ2-5	TGTGCCAGCAGTGTTCTCGGGTGGGAGACCCAGTACTTC	CASSVLGWETQYF
-	TRBV4-3	-	TRBJ1-3	TGCGCCAGCAGCCAAGATGCCGGGAGCTCTGGAAACACCATATATTTT	CASSQDAGSSGNTIYF
TRBD2	TRBV4-1	-	TRBJ2-3	TGCGCCAGCAGCCAAGCACTAGCGGGGGGCACAGATACGCAGTATTTT	CASSQALAGGTDTQYF
-	TRBV4-2	few	TRBJ2-5	TGTGCCAGCAGCCAAGACTTAGGGGGGGCAGAGACCCAGTACTTC	CASSQDLGGAETQYF
TRBD1	TRBV4-3	-	TRBJ2-1	TGCGCCAGCAGCCAAGGGACAGGGAGAGGGAATGAGCAGTTCTTC	CASSQGTGRGNEQFF
-	TRBV4-3	-	TRBJ2-2	TGCGCCAGCAGCCAAGAGGGTCGTGGGGGCGCCCCCACCGGGGAGCTGTTTTTT	CASSQEGRGGAPTGELFF
-	TRBV5-6	medium-sized	TRBJ2-3	TGTGCCAGCAGCTTGGGGCGCACAGATACGCAGTATTTT	CASSLGRTDTQYF
-	TRBV7-9	-	TRBJ1-3	TGTGCCAGCAGCTCCCCGGAGCGGGGCCGCTCTGGAAACACCATATATTTT	CASSSPERGRSGNTIYF